The rows below give T cell receptor beta chains drawn from one sample of a study of a mutant IDH1 vaccine in newly diagnosed glioma. Profiled with immunoSEQ multiplex PCR; TCRdb holds only in-frame clones, not every one. The table lists 30,000 to 40,000 clones, roughly 81% of them singletons, with 5% to 5.5% in the top ten. No cognate antigen is known for these TCRs. Here the sequenced sample was PBMCs, taken from a glioma patient whose treatment included an IDH1 peptide vaccine. These receptors all stem from a man in his forties with glioma. Both conserved end residues are part of each CDR3. The order of the fields is J gene, V gene, clone size, D gene, CDR3 protein, CDR3 DNA. The D gene is left open where the match is weak. A clone size is listed for some rows: how often the clone was seen (once, few, many), or a class if it is expanded.

TRBJ1-2,TRBV19,.,.,CASRRGGGDLHGYTF,TGTGCCAGTAGGCGCGGTGGGGGCGACTTGCATGGCTACACCTTC
TRBJ2-7,TRBV18,.,.,CASSAQQGQYF,TGTGCCAGCTCAGCTCAACAGGGCCAGTACTTC
TRBJ1-5,TRBV10-3,.,TRBD1,CASSRGQGHQPQHF,TGTGCCAGCAGCAGGGGACAGGGACATCAGCCCCAGCATTTT
TRBJ1-2,TRBV4-3,few,.,CASSQTGFYGYTF,TGCGCCAGCAGCCAAACAGGGTTCTATGGCTACACCTTC
TRBJ2-7,TRBV7-2,.,.,CASLGRDYEQYF,TGTGCCAGCCTTGGGCGGGACTACGAGCAGTACTTC
TRBJ1-2,TRBV30,.,.,CAWSDFTRGYTF,TGTGCCTGGAGTGACTTCACCCGGGGCTACACCTTC
TRBJ1-5,TRBV6-1,.,TRBD1,CASSASTGRDQPQHF,TGTGCCAGCAGTGCTTCGACAGGGCGAGATCAGCCCCAGCATTTT
TRBJ2-7,TRBV5-6,once,.,CASGRDSYEQYF,TGTGCCAGCGGTAGGGACTCCTACGAGCAGTACTTC
TRBJ2-3,TRBV9,few,.,CASSVRGGFTDTQYF,TGTGCCAGCAGCGTAAGGGGCGGATTCACAGATACGCAGTATTTT
TRBJ1-3,TRBV30,.,.,CAWSHVSGNTIYF,TGTGCCTGGAGTCACGTCTCTGGAAACACCATATATTTT
TRBJ2-4,TRBV7-6,.,.,CASSLTRESKNIQYF,TGTGCCAGCAGCTTAACCAGGGAATCCAAAAACATTCAGTACTTC
TRBJ2-3,TRBV7-2,once,TRBD2,CASSPPTSGSADTQYF,TGTGCCAGCAGCCCCCCGACTAGCGGGAGTGCAGATACGCAGTATTTT
TRBJ1-4,TRBV27,.,TRBD1,CASSFIGGDNEKLFF,TGTGCCAGCAGTTTCATAGGGGGCGATAATGAAAAACTGTTTTTT
TRBJ2-4,TRBV4-3,.,.,CASSQGSGFGNIQYF,TGCGCCAGCAGCCAGGGGAGTGGATTCGGAAACATTCAGTACTTC
TRBJ1-2,TRBV30,.,.,CAWTDGGRDGYTF,TGTGCCTGGACCGACGGGGGGCGGGATGGCTACACCTTC
TRBJ1-4,TRBV4-3,.,TRBD1,CASSQNRGTNEKLFF,TGCGCCAGCAGCCAAAACAGGGGGACTAATGAAAAACTGTTTTTT
TRBJ1-6,TRBV14,.,.,CASSQRHLAGSYNSPLHF,TGTGCCAGCAGCCAACGCCACTTAGCAGGCTCCTATAATTCACCCCTCCACTTT